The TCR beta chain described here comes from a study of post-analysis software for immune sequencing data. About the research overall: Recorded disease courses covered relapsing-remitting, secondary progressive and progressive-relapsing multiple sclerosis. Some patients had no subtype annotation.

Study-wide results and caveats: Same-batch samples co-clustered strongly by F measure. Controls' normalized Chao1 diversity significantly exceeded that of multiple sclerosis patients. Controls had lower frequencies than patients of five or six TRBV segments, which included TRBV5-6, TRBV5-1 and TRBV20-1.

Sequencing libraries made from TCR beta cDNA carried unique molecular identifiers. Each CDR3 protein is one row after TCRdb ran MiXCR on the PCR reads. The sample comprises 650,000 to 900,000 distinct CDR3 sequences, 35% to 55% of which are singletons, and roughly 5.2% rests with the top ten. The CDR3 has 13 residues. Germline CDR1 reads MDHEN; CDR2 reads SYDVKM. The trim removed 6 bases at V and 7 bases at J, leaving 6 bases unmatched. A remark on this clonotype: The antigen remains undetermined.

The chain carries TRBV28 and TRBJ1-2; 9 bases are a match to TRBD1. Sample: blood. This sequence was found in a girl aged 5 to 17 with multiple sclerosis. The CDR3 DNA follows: TGTGCCAGCAGCCCCGACAGGGGGATTGGCTACACCTTC. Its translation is CASSPDRGIGYTF.